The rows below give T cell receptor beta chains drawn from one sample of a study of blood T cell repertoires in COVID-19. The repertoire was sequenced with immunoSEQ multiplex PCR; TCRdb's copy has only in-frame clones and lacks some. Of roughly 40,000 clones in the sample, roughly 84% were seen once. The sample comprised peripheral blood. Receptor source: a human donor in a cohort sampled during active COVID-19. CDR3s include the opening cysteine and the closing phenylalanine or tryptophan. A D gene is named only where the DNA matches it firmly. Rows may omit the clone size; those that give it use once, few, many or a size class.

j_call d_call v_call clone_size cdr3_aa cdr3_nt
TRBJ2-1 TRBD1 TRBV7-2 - CASSYRDRGHEQFF TGTGCCAGCAGCTACCGGGACAGGGGGCATGAGCAGTTCTTC
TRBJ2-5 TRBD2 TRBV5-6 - CASSLGTSGDQYF TGTGCCAGCAGCTTGGGGACTAGCGGGGACCAGTACTTC
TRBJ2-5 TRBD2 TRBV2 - CASSDPGGSQETQYF TGTGCCAGCAGTGACCCGGGGGGGTCACAAGAGACCCAGTACTTC
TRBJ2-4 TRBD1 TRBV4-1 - CASSQQETGDIQYF TGCGCCAGCAGCCAACAGGAGACAGGGGATATTCAGTACTTC
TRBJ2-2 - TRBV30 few CAWRAGRGTGELFF TGTGCCTGGAGGGCGGGGCGCGGCACCGGGGAGCTGTTTTTT
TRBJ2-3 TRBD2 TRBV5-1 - CASSSIAGGPGDTQYF TGCGCCAGCAGCTCCATTGCGGGGGGGCCGGGAGATACGCAGTATTTT
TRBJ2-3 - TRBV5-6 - CASSLRGTGLKDTQYF TGTGCCAGCAGCCTGCGGGGTACTGGGCTAAAAGATACGCAGTATTTT
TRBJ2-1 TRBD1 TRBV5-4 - CASSSSGTGSYNEQFF TGTGCCAGCAGCTCCTCCGGGACAGGGTCCTACAATGAGCAGTTCTTC
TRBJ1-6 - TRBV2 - CASSDQGWGSPLHF TGTGCCAGCAGTGATCAGGGCTGGGGTTCACCCCTCCACTTT
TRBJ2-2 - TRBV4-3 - CASSPRPSQGNTGELFF TGCGCCAGCAGCCCCCGGCCATCGCAGGGGAACACCGGGGAGCTGTTTTTT
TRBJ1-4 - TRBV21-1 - CASSKRTEPATNEKLFF TGTGCCAGCAGCAAGAGGACAGAACCTGCAACTAATGAAAAACTGTTTTTT
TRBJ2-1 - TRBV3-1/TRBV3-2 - CASSQDGNEQFF TGTGCCAGCAGCCAAGACGGCAATGAGCAGTTCTTC
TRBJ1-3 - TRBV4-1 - CASSQVRQAGNTIYF TGCGCCAGCAGCCAAGTGAGACAGGCTGGAAACACCATATATTTT
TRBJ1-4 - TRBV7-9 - CASSSGRRGGFEKLFF TGTGCCAGCAGCTCCGGTCGCCGGGGGGGTTTTGAAAAACTGTTTTTT
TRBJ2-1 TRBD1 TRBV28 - CATGFPPGQGFF TGTGCCACAGGCTTCCCCCCGGGACAGGGGTTCTTC